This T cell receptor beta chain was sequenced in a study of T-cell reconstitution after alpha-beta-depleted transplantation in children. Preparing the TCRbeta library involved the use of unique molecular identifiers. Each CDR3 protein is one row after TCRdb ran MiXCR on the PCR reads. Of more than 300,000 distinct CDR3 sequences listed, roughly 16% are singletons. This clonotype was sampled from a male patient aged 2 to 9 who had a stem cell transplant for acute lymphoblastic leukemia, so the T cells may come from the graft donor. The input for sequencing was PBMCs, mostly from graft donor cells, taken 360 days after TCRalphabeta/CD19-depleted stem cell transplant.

The CDR3 DNA reads TGTGCCAGCAGTTTAATAACAAAGGGAATTTACACCTTC. It translates to CASSLITKGIYTF. The chain carries TRBV12-3 or TRBV12-4 and TRBJ1-2; D gene ambiguous. The CDR3 runs to 13 residues. V was trimmed by 2 bases and J by 11 bases, leaving 15 bases between them.